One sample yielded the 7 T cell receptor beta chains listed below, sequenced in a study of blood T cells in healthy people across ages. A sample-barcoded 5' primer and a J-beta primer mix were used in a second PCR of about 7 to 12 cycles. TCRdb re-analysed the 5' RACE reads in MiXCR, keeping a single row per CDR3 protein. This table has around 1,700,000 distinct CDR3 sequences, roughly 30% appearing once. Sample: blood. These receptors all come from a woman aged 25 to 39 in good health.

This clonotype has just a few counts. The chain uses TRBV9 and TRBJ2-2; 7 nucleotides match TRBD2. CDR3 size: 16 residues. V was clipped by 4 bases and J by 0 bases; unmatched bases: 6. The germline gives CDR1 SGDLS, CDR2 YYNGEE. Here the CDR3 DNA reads TGTGCCAGCAGCCCGACGGGAGGTTCGAACACCGGGGAGCTGTTTTTT. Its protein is CASSPTGGSNTGELFF.

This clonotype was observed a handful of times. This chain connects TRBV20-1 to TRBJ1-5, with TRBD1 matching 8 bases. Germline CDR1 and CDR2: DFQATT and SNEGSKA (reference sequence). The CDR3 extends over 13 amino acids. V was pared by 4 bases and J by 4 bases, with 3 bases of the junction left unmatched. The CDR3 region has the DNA TGCAGTGCTAAGGGACAGGCGAATCAGCCCCAGCATTTT. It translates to CSAKGQANQPQHF.

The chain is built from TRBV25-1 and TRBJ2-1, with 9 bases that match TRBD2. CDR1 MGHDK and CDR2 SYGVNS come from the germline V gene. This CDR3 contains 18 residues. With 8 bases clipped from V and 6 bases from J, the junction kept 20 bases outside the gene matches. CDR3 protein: CASGDTGGRAWGVNEQFF. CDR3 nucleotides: TGTGCCAGCGGGGACACTGGCGGGAGGGCCTGGGGCGTCAATGAGCAGTTCTTC.

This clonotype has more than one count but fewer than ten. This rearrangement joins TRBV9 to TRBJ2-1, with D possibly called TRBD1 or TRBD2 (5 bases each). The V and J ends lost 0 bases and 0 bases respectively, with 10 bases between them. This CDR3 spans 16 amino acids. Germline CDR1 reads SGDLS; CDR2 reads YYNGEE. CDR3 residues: CASSVDEGISYNEQFF. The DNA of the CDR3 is TGTGCCAGCAGCGTAGATGAGGGGATCTCCTACAATGAGCAGTTCTTC.

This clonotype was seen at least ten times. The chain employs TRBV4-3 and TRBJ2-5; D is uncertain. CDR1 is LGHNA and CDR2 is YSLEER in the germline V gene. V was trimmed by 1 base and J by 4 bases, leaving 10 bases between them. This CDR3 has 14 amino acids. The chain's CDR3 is CASSQVAEGETQYF. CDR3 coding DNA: TGCGCCAGCAGCCAAGTGGCGGAAGGAGAGACCCAGTACTTC.

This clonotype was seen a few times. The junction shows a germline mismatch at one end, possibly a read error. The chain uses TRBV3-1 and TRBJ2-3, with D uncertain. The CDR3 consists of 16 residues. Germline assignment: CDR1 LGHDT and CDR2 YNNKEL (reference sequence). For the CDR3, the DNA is TGTGTCAGCAGCCAAGGTTGGCGAGCTAGCACAGATACGCAGTATTTT. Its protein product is CVSSQGWRASTDTQYF.

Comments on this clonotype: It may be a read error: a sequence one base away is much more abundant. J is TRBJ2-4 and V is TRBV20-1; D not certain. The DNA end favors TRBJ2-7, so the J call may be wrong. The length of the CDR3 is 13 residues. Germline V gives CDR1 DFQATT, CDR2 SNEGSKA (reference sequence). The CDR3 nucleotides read TGCAGTGCTAGGACACCGCCCCGCGACGAGCAGTACTTC. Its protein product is CSARTPPRDEQYF.